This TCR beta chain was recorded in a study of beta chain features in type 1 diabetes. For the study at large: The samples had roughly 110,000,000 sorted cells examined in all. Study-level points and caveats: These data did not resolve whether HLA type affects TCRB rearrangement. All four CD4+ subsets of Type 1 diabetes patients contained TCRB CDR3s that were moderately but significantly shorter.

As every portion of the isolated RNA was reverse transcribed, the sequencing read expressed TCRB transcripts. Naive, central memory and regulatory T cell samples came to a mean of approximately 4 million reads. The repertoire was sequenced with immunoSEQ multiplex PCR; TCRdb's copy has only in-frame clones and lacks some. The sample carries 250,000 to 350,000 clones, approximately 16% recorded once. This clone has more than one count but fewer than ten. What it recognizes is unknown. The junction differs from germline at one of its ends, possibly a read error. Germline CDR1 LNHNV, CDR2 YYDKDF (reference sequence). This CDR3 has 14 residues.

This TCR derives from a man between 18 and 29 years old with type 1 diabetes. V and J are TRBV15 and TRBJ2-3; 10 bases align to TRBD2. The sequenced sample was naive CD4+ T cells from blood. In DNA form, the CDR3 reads TGTGCCACCAGCAGCGTACCGGGACTAGCGACGTGGGATTTT. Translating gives CATSSVPGLATWDF.